Below are 21 T cell receptor beta chains sequenced from a single sample in a study of neurological immune-mediated disorders. TCRdb itself ran the 5' RACE reads through MiXCR, one entry per CDR3 protein. The table shows some 60,000 distinct CDR3 sequences, with around a tenth occurring only once. Noted time point: longitudinal time-point 2. Source material: PBMCs. The origin of the receptors is a young man in good health.

In this sample, this clonotype turned up many times. V gene TRBV4-2 combines with J gene TRBJ2-7, with a tentative D call TRBD1 (6 bases). CDR3 length: 13 residues. CDR1 and CDR2 from the germline V gene are LGHNA and YNFKEQ. V was clipped by 3 bases and J by 3 bases, with 9 bases between them. This chain's CDR3 is CASSQGHYYEQYF. The CDR3 bases are TGTGCCAGCAGCCAGGGACACTACTACGAGCAGTACTTC.

The sample holds many counts of this clonotype. The chain recombines TRBV7-9 with TRBJ2-1; 12 bases line up with TRBD1. After removal of 3 bases from V and 2 bases from J, the junction contained 5 bases not matched to a gene. Germline lookup yields CDR1 SEHNR and CDR2 FQNEAQ (reference sequence). This CDR3 region has 17 residues. CDR3 loop: CASSLGQGAITYNEQFF. The CDR3 region has the DNA TGTGCCAGCAGCTTGGGACAGGGGGCTATTACCTACAATGAGCAGTTCTTC.

In this sample, this clonotype turned up many times. This chain links TRBV12-3 or TRBV12-4 with TRBJ2-7, with D possibly matching TRBD1 (6 bases). This CDR3 region has 14 residues. Trimming took off 3 bases at V and 4 bases at J, with 13 bases between the two ends. The CDR3 is CASSFGTTDYEQYF. In nucleotides, the CDR3 is TGTGCCAGCAGTTTTGGGACAACCGATTACGAGCAGTACTTC.

This chain links TRBV19 with TRBJ2-5, with 9 bases that match TRBD1. The CDR3 is 15 amino acids. After removal of 5 bases from V and 5 bases from J, the junction contained 9 bases not matched to a gene. Germline assignment: CDR1 LNHDA and CDR2 SQIVND (reference sequence). DNA of the CDR3: TGTGCCAGTAGTCGCCGGGACAGGGATTTTGAGACCCAGTACTTC. Translation gives CASSRRDRDFETQYF.

This clonotype was recorded many times. The CDR3 sequence is CASSLSRRDTQYF. CDR3 nucleotide sequence: TGTGCCAGCAGCTTATCTAGGCGGGATACGCAGTATTTT. The chain uses TRBV7-3 and TRBJ2-3; no clear D gene. CDR3 size: 13 residues. Germline values: CDR1 SGHTA, CDR2 FQGTGA. V shed 2 bases and J shed 6 bases, with 9 bases lying between them. The full variable domain, rest sourced from reference TRBV7-3 and TRBJ2-3, is GAGVSQTPSNKVTEKGKYVELRCDPISGHTALYWYRQSLGQGPEFLIYFQGTGAADDSGLPNDRFFAVRPEGSVSTLKIQRTERGDSAVYLCASSLSRRDTQYFGPGTRLTVL.

This clonotype was detected many times. This sequence joins TRBV5-1 and TRBJ2-2; TRBD1 matches at 10 bases. The germline V gene encodes CDR1 SGHRS and CDR2 YFSETQ. The ends lost 4 bases at V and 4 bases at J; junction bases unmatched: 4. CDR3 size: 15 residues. The CDR3 DNA is TGCGCCAGCAGCGGCCGGGACAGGGGCACCGGGGAGCTGTTTTTT. This translates into CASSGRDRGTGELFF. Using reference TRBV5-1 and TRBJ2-2 for the parts outside the CDR3, the full variable domain is KAGVTQTPRYLIKTRGQQVTLSCSPISGHRSVSWYQQTPGQGLQFLFEYFSETQRNKGNFPGRFSGRQFSNSRSEMNVSTLELGDSALYLCASSGRDRGTGELFFGEGSRLTVL.

Ten or more counts support this clonotype. V gene TRBV5-1 combines with J gene TRBJ1-6; D gene unclear. From germline, CDR1 is SGHRS and CDR2 YFSETQ. The CDR3 spans 14 residues. V gave up 6 bases and J gave up 10 bases, with 17 bases separating them. CDR3 region: CASTGGMEGSPLHF. The CDR3 DNA reads as TGCGCCAGCACGGGTGGAATGGAAGGGTCACCCCTCCACTTT.

Many counts were recorded for this clonotype. The rearrangement uses TRBV6-5 and TRBJ2-2; 12 positions agree with TRBD2. The CDR3 extends over 15 amino acids. CDR1 is MNHEY and CDR2 is SVGAGI in the germline V gene. V trimming: 7 bases; J trimming: 6 bases; junction bases outside the gene matches: 6. As DNA, the CDR3 is TGTGCCAGCACCCTACTAGCGGGGGGAGCCGGGGAGCTGTTTTTT. It codes for CASTLLAGGAGELFF.

This clonotype was observed many times. CDR3 amino acids: CASSPLNDPNTGELFF. The CDR3 DNA reads TGTGCCAGCAGCCCCCTTAACGATCCAAACACCGGGGAGCTGTTTTTT. The chain is built from TRBV5-4 and TRBJ2-2; D is uncertain. The ends were cut back, 4 bases at V and 2 bases at J, with 15 bases in the middle. The germline V gene has CDR1 SGHNT and CDR2 YYREEE (reference sequence). This CDR3 spans 16 amino acids.

This clonotype was seen at least ten times. The chain links TRBV20-1 to TRBJ1-2; 9 positions agree with TRBD1. V shed 5 bases, J shed 4 bases, and the junction held 8 bases outside the gene matches. CDR1 and CDR2 (germline): DFQATT, SNEGSKA (reference sequence). CDR3 size: 14 residues. The CDR3 nucleotides read TGCAGTGCTCCTGGGACAGGGTTGGGCTATGGCTACACCTTC. This encodes CSAPGTGLGYGYTF.

This clonotype was detected many times. This chain uses TRBV5-1 with TRBJ2-7; 7 bases agree with TRBD2. Germline V gene sequence: CDR1 SGHRS, CDR2 YFSETQ. CDR3 length: 13 residues. V lost 4 bases, J lost 4 bases, and 5 bases stayed unmatched. For the CDR3, the DNA is TGCGCCAGCAGCCAGCCCGGGGGGTACGAGCAGTACTTC. It translates to CASSQPGGYEQYF.

This clonotype was seen ten or more times. The J gene is TRBJ1-4, the V gene TRBV5-1; 9 positions agree with TRBD1. CDR3 length: 13 residues. Germline assignment: CDR1 SGHRS and CDR2 YFSETQ. The J segment lost 10 bases and the V segment lost 0 bases, leaving 1 base of the junction unmatched. The CDR3 DNA reads TGCGCCAGCAGCTTGGGACAGGGGGGAAAACTGTTTTTT. Translated: CASSLGQGGKLFF.

This clonotype was detected many times. This CDR3 is CAISDPGLAGNEQYF. DNA of the CDR3: TGTGCCATCAGTGATCCGGGACTAGCGGGCAACGAGCAGTACTTC. The chain combines TRBV10-3 with TRBJ2-7; the match to TRBD2 covers 12 bases. The CDR3 is 15 residues long. The J segment lost 5 bases and the V segment lost 3 bases, leaving 5 bases of the junction unmatched. Per the germline V gene, CDR1 is ENHRY and CDR2 is SYGVKD.

This clonotype occurred many times. The chain has TRBV10-2 and TRBJ1-1; D not certain. Deletions cut 2 bases from V and 1 base from J, with 2 bases between. This CDR3 is 12 amino acids long. CDR1 is WSHSY, CDR2 SAAADI, per germline. The CDR3 region is CASSEENTEAFF. In nucleotides, the CDR3 is TGCGCCAGCAGTGAGGAGAACACTGAAGCTTTCTTT.

This chain joins TRBV19 and TRBJ2-2; 13 nucleotides match TRBD2. Germline lookup yields CDR1 LNHDA and CDR2 SQIVND (reference sequence). J gave up 4 bases and V 3 bases, and 23 bases lay outside the gene matches. The CDR3 totals 23 residues. Written as DNA, the CDR3 is TGTGCCAGTAGTATGATGGGCAGGACGACGGGACTAGCGGGAATCAGCGTCACCGGGGAGCTGTTTTTT. Protein sequence: CASSMMGRTTGLAGISVTGELFF. The full variable domain, with the rest looked up from reference TRBV19 and TRBJ2-2, is DGGITQSPKYLFRKEGQNVTLSCEQNLNHDAMYWYRQDPGQGLRLIYYSQIVNDFQKGDIAEGYSVSREKKESFPLTVTSAQKNPTAFYLCASSMMGRTTGLAGISVTGELFFGEGSRLTVL.

The rearrangement links TRBV27 to TRBJ2-7; either TRBD1 or TRBD2 may supply D (5 bases each). In germline, CDR1 is MNHEY, CDR2 SMNVEV (reference sequence). The CDR3 runs 16 residues. Trimming pared 5 bases from V and 2 bases from J, leaving 19 bases between. The CDR3 reads CASSPRESVPTYEQYF. CDR3 sequence (DNA): TGTGCCAGCAGTCCCAGGGAGAGCGTGCCGACCTACGAGCAGTACTTC.

This clonotype was picked up many times. V and J are TRBV2 and TRBJ2-1; possible D gene TRBD2, 6 bases. Germline CDR1 reads SNHLY; CDR2 reads FYNNEI. The CDR3 is made up of 15 amino acids. Between the trimmed V and J ends, which lost 3 bases and 3 bases, there was a span of 12 bases. The CDR3 region has the DNA TGTGCCAGCAGTGATATAGCGGTAGTCTACAATGAGCAGTTCTTC. Translation: CASSDIAVVYNEQFF.

This clonotype has at least ten counts. The V gene is TRBV6-5, the J gene TRBJ1-5; unclear D gene. Trimming took off 5 bases at V and 4 bases at J, with 15 bases between the two ends. This CDR3 comprises 15 residues. Germline loops: CDR1 MNHEY, CDR2 SVGAGI. The CDR3 sequence is CASSLKGLGNQPQHF. DNA for the CDR3: TGTGCCAGCAGTCTGAAAGGGCTCGGTAATCAGCCCCAGCATTTT.

This clonotype has at least ten counts. The V and J genes are TRBV28 and TRBJ1-6; no reliable D call. Deletions cut 9 bases from V and 8 bases from J, with 14 bases between. The CDR3 has 13 amino acids. Germline V gene sequence: CDR1 MDHEN, CDR2 SYDVKM. CDR3 protein: CASRGYRDSPLHF. The CDR3 DNA is TGTGCCAGTCGGGGATACCGCGATTCACCCCTCCACTTT. The variable domain in full, completed from reference TRBV28 and TRBJ1-6, reads DVKVTQSSRYLVKRTGEKVFLECVQDMDHENMFWYRQDPGLGLRLIYFSYDVKMKEKGDIPEGYSVSREKKERFSLILESASTNQTSMYLCASRGYRDSPLHFGNGTRLTVT.

This clonotype was seen many times. The rearrangement uses TRBV4-3 and TRBJ1-1, with 7 bases fitting TRBD1. With 0 bases clipped from V and 5 bases from J, the junction kept 9 bases outside the gene matches. CDR1 and CDR2 (germline): LGHNA, YSLEER. The CDR3 runs to 16 residues. In DNA form, the CDR3 reads TGCGCCAGCAGCCAAGATCAACGACAGGGACTAACTGAAGCTTTCTTT. Translating gives CASSQDQRQGLTEAFF.

This clonotype was recorded at least ten times. The chain links TRBV27 to TRBJ1-1; D is ambiguous. Trimming stripped 0 bases from V and 0 bases from J, with 2 bases between. CDR1 and CDR2 (germline): MNHEY, SMNVEV (reference sequence). The CDR3 is 13 residues long. The CDR3 nucleotides are TGTGCCAGCAGTTTATCCCTGAACACTGAAGCTTTCTTT. This codes for CASSLSLNTEAFF.